These 7 T cell receptor beta chains were all obtained from the same sample, sequenced in a study of T cell responses to AZD1222 COVID-19 vaccine. This table comes from immunoSEQ multiplex PCR, and its TCRdb copy is limited to in-frame clones, with some not included. The sample has more than 85,000 clones, around 90% seen once. The source material was peripheral blood, sampled on day 0 of MenACWY control vaccination. These receptors originate from an adult in good health.

V usage is TRBV5-1 and J usage is TRBJ2-7; 7 positions agree with TRBD1. The CDR3 is 14 residues long. Germline trimming cut 3 bases from V and 4 bases from J; bases unmatched to any gene: 7. Germline V CDR1 and CDR2: SGHRS, YFSETQ. Here the CDR3 reads CASSWTTGFYEQYF. For the CDR3, the DNA is TGCGCCAGCAGCTGGACGACAGGGTTTTACGAGCAGTACTTC.

The V and J genes are TRBV9 and TRBJ1-4, with D unresolved. With 0 bases removed from V and 0 bases from J, the gap between germline ends came to 6 bases. The germline V gene encodes CDR1 SGDLS and CDR2 YYNGEE. The CDR3 runs to 15 residues. The CDR3 DNA sequence: TGTGCCAGCAGCGTAGGTGGCGCAACTAATGAAAAACTGTTTTTT. Protein sequence: CASSVGGATNEKLFF.

The J gene is TRBJ1-2, the V gene TRBV4-1; 8 bases are a match to TRBD1. The germline V gene encodes CDR1 MGHRA and CDR2 YSYEKL. V lost 0 bases, J lost 5 bases, and 8 bases stayed unmatched. This CDR3 is built from 16 residues. The CDR3 here is CASSQEGTGFNYGYTF. The CDR3 nucleotides read TGCGCCAGCAGCCAAGAAGGGACAGGATTTAATTATGGCTACACCTTC.

This clone appeared a single time. The chain has TRBV7-2 and TRBJ1-1; weak D call: TRBD1 (6 bases). The CDR3 covers 15 residues. From germline, CDR1 is SGHTA and CDR2 FQGNSA. V lost 0 bases and J 5 bases, leaving 13 bases between the germline ends. CDR3 residues: CASSLAGAGETEAFF. CDR3 bases: TGTGCCAGCAGCTTAGCTGGGGCAGGGGAAACTGAAGCTTTCTTT.

V usage is TRBV29-1 and J usage is TRBJ2-3, with 9 bases matching TRBD2. Losses at the gene ends were 1 base for V and 4 bases for J; bases not matched to a gene: 3. The germline V gene has CDR1 SQVTM and CDR2 ANQGSEA. The CDR3 has 14 residues. The CDR3 sequence: CSVEGLAGPDTQYF. The DNA for the CDR3 is TGCAGCGTTGAAGGGCTAGCGGGACCAGATACGCAGTATTTT.

The chain has TRBV29-1 and TRBJ2-1; D is unclear. CDR1 is SQVTM, CDR2 ANQGSEA, per germline. Deletions cut 3 bases from V and 6 bases from J, with 6 bases between. The CDR3 is 11 residues long. The CDR3, as DNA: TGCAGCGTTGATATCTTCAATGAGCAGTTCTTC. It specifies CSVDIFNEQFF.

The chain couples TRBV5-4 to TRBJ2-1; 10 bases align to TRBD2. The CDR3 length is 19 residues. Germline trimming cut 2 bases from V and 1 base from J; bases unmatched to any gene: 12. Germline V gene lookup returns CDR1 SGHNT and CDR2 YYREEE (reference sequence). CDR3 loop: CASSFGRLAGGGSYNEQFF. The CDR3 DNA follows: TGTGCCAGCAGCTTCGGTCGGTTAGCGGGGGGCGGGTCCTACAATGAGCAGTTCTTC.